One sample yielded the 6 T cell receptor beta chains listed below, sequenced in a study of T cell responses to AZD1222 COVID-19 vaccine. TCRdb's table, derived via immunoSEQ multiplex PCR, lists solely in-frame clones and lacks some. The table has about 130,000 clones, over 75% seen once. The sequenced sample was peripheral blood, obtained on day 0 of AZD1222 vaccination. All receptors come from an adult in good health.

This chain links TRBV15 with TRBJ2-1; D call uncertain. Germline V gene lookup returns CDR1 LNHNV and CDR2 YYDKDF (reference sequence). The CDR3 has 11 amino acids. V lost 11 bases, J lost 5 bases, and 10 bases lay in between. CDR3 loop: CASLRDNEQFF. In nucleotides, the CDR3 is TGTGCCTCTCTCCGGGACAATGAGCAGTTCTTC.

This clone was seen only a few times. The chain carries TRBV12-5 and TRBJ2-7, with no clear D. The CDR3 length is 14 residues. CDR1 is LGHNT and CDR2 is FRNRAP in the germline V gene. Deletions cut 2 bases from V and 0 bases from J, with 8 bases between. For the CDR3, the DNA is TGTGCTAGTGGTTTGTTCGGTTTCTCCTACGAGCAGTACTTC. Translating it yields CASGLFGFSYEQYF.

The rearrangement links TRBV27 to TRBJ1-2; possibly TRBD1 for D (6 bases). Germline CDR1 and CDR2: MNHEY and SMNVEV (reference sequence). This CDR3 comprises 12 residues. Trimming cost V 4 bases and J 6 bases, with 9 bases left between them. The CDR3 loop is CASSSYRDGYTF. CDR3 coding DNA: TGTGCCAGCAGTTCATACAGGGATGGCTACACCTTC.

V and J are TRBV29-1 and TRBJ2-3, with 9 bases fitting TRBD2. The CDR3 is 13 amino acids. The germline gives CDR1 SQVTM, CDR2 ANQGSEA. V shed 8 bases, J shed 3 bases, and the junction held 6 bases outside the gene matches. The CDR3, as DNA: TGCAGCTCGTCTAGCGGGACAACAGATACGCAGTATTTT. Residues: CSSSSGTTDTQYF.

The chain is built from TRBV19 and TRBJ2-7, with D possibly matching TRBD2 (5 bases). CDR3 length: 14 amino acids. The V end lost 5 bases, the J end lost 3 bases, and 14 bases lay between the germline ends. Looked up from germline, CDR1 is LNHDA and CDR2 is SQIVND (reference sequence). The CDR3 here is CASSAGLLYYEQYF. The CDR3 DNA reads TGTGCCAGTAGTGCAGGACTCCTGTACTACGAGCAGTACTTC.

The rearrangement joins TRBV6-5 to TRBJ1-2; 7 bases agree with TRBD1. The germline CDR1 and CDR2 sequences are MNHEY and SVGAGI. This CDR3 has 11 amino acids. The chain's CDR3 is CASYYRGGYTF. CDR3 nucleotides: TGTGCTTCATATTACAGGGGAGGCTACACCTTC.